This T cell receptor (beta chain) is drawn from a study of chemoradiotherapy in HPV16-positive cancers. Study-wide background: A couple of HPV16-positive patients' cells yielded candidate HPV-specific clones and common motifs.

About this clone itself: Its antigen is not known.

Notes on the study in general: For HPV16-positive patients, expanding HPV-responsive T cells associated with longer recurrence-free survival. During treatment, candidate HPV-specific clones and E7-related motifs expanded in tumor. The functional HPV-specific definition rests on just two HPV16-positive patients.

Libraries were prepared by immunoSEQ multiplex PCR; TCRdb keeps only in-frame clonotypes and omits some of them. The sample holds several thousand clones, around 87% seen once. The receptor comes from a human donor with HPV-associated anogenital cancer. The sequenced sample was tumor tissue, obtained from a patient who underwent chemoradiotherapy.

As DNA, the CDR3 is TGTGCCAGCAGCGAGCCCCTGGGGACAGACTATAACTATGGCTACACCTTC. This encodes CASSEPLGTDYNYGYTF. This chain connects TRBV9 to TRBJ1-2; 7 nucleotides match TRBD1. Germline CDR1 is SGDLS and CDR2 is YYNGEE. The ends lost 3 bases at V and 1 base at J; junction bases unmatched: 12. This CDR3 is built from 17 residues.